This T cell receptor beta chain was identified during a study of memory B cells and T cells in multiple sclerosis. The method was immunoSEQ multiplex PCR; TCRdb's version includes in-frame clones alone and lacks a portion of them. The sample records around 50,000 clones, roughly 80% being singletons. Stimulus-free culture yielded autoproliferating CFSE-dim and non-proliferating CFSE-high T cells, each sequenced separately. Replicate wells were pooled after less than eight days of stimulus-free culture of 40 million to 65 million CFSE-labeled PBMCs. The PBMCs received roughly 0.5 uM CFSE and serum-free culture with no added stimuli. As to this clone: Its antigen is undetermined.

Study-level results: Clone-set sizes differed between compartments, so shared clonotype counts needed normalization.

The TCR comes from a human donor with multiple sclerosis. The specimen was PBMCs from blood kept in culture.

This CDR3 reads CASSELPRGKKNEQFF. In DNA, the CDR3 is TGCGCCAGCAGTGAACTCCCCCGGGGTAAAAAGAATGAGCAGTTCTTC. The chain carries TRBV10-2 and TRBJ2-1; D possibly corresponds to TRBD2 (5 bases). Germline lookup yields CDR1 WSHSY and CDR2 SAAADI. Deletions cut 3 bases from V and 7 bases from J, with 19 bases between. This CDR3 has 16 residues.